The subject of this entry is one T cell receptor (beta chain). This receptor's antigen is unknown. Base-call qualities are not available, and no considerably larger clone is one nucleotide away. The sample was run on an Illumina NovaSeq 6000. TCR cDNA was synthesized by 5'RACE template switching, through which a universal primer site and unique molecular identifiers were introduced. cDNA synthesis was primed from both the TCR alpha and TCR beta constant segments. Two PCR steps were used to amplify libraries, with sample barcodes and sequencing adapters being added in the second step. Sequencing of the libraries was done on either Illumina HiSeq 2500 (2x100 bp) or NovaSeq (2x150 bp). Processing in the source paper ran as follows. MIGEC handled demultiplexing of reads and collapsing into UMI consensus sequences, while MiXCR performed V(D)J alignment. Clonotypes responding to the vaccine were identified with edgeR on replicate PBMC samples, with the criteria of FDR below 0.01 and a log2 fold change above 5 up to day 15. CD4 or CD8 identity was assigned to each bulk clonotype according to whether the clonotype was present at higher abundance in the sequenced CD4 repertoire or the sequenced CD8 repertoire. Through fastp at Q25 and MiXCR, TCRdb rebuilt clones from the public reads, retaining in-frame beta chains. One record per CDR3 amino acid sequence lists the most common genes and DNA. TCRdb's processing, not the authors' own work, is the source of the V and J calls. In this sample the table shows 250,000 to 350,000 distinct CDR3 sequences, approximately 4.3% of which occur a single time. The top ten clones comprise just under 20% of the sample.

This entry belongs to a study of T cells after yellow fever vaccination (dated by TCRdb to between 2018 and 2021). About the study as a whole: The SMART-Seq v4 Ultra Low Input RNA kit was used to prepare libraries from fractions with low cell numbers. To track T-cell clones before and after primary and booster YFV17D yellow fever vaccination, bulk TCR alpha and beta repertoires were sequenced longitudinally. Two healthy male donors, one aged 18 to 30 and one aged 30 to 40 years, made up the cohort. Blood samples were taken at several timepoints before and after primary and secondary immunization, and bulk PBMC replicates and cell subsets were isolated. Overall results and qualifications from the work: A small share of clonotypes was detected in both CD4 and CD8 compartments, with the overlap likely arising from convergent recombination. Because only a couple of donors were included in the study, the extent to which the findings can be generalized is limited. After the booster, most of the clones that had expanded following primary vaccination were detected again (about 95% of CD4 and 88% of CD8), which suggests that memory was broadly maintained. Because abundant contaminating clonotypes from the bulk population could be contained in FACS-sorted repertoires, computational filtering was required. Compared with the primary T-cell response, the secondary T-cell response was faster but weaker, reaching its peak on day 5 rather than on day 15.

The treatment or condition label, read with the paper, signifies: live attenuated yellow fever vaccine strain. At every blood-draw timepoint, two biological replicates of bulk PBMCs were collected. A standard Ficoll-Paque protocol was used to isolate PBMCs from peripheral blood. TriZol was used to extract RNA from bulk PBMCs, CD4 and CD8 fractions, and dextramer-positive and dextramer-negative fractions. The CDR3 starts with the cysteine, ends with the phenylalanine, and has 14 residues. Only the CDR3 region is kept as DNA, spanning 42 bases read in frame from base 1. A distance of 12 bases separates the germline ends of V and J, which lose 5 bases and 1 base respectively.

This TCR was recovered from a man between 18 and 35 years old who received the YFV17D yellow fever vaccine. Recombination joined TRBV12-3 or TRBV12-4 with TRBJ2-7; TRBD1 is a weak D gene call, 5 bases matching. The sample here was PBMCs, taken 15 days after the yellow fever booster vaccination. The CDR3: CASSPGPGSYEQYF. In nucleotide form, the sequence is TGTGCCAGCAGTCCCGGACCAGGGTCCTACGAGCAGTACTTC.